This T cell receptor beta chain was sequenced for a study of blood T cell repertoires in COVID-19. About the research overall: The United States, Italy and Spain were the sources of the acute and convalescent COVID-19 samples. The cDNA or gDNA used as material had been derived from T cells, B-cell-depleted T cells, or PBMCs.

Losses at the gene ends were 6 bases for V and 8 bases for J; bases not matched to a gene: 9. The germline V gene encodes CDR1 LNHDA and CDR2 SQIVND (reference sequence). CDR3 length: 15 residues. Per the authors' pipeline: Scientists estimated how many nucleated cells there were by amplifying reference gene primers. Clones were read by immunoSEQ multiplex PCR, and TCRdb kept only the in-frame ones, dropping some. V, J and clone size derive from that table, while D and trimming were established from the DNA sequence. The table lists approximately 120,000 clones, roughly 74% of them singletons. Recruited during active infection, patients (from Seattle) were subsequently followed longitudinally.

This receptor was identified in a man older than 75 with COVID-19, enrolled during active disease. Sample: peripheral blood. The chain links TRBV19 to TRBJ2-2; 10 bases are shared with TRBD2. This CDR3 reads CASSLAGEGTGELFF. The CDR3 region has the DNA TGTGCCAGTAGCCTAGCGGGAGAGGGTACAGGGGAGCTGTTTTTT.